These T cell receptor beta chains were read from a single sample in a study of regulatory T cells in long-lasting Graves disease. TCRdb re-derived calls from the multiplex PCR reads in MiXCR, one entry per CDR3 protein. Here the sample spans about 220,000 distinct CDR3 sequences, roughly 19% being singletons. This sample was also put to use in a study of T cells in Graves' hyperthyroidism and ophthalmopathy.

This specimen was peripheral blood mononuclear cells (PBMCs), taken at new diagnosis, from a patient treated with antithyroid drugs. The receptors come from a woman aged 30 to 39 with Graves disease. The CDR3 runs from the conserved cysteine through the conserved F or W. D genes are given only for firm matches. The size field is filled for only some rows; it gives once, few, many or a size class.

v_gene	d_gene	abundance	j_gene	CDR3aa	CDR3nt
TRBV5-1	.	many	TRBJ2-2	CASSSGAVDTGELFF	TGCGCCAGCAGCTCGGGGGCAGTCGACACCGGGGAGCTGTTTTTT
TRBV28	.	many	TRBJ2-6	CASSPTGSGANVLTF	TGTGCCAGCAGCCCTACAGGGTCTGGGGCCAACGTCCTGACTTTC
TRBV6-1	.	many	TRBJ1-5	CASSPLGGLNQPQHF	TGTGCCAGCAGCCCTCTTGGGGGGTTGAATCAGCCCCAGCATTTT
TRBV6-5	TRBD1	many	TRBJ1-1	CASSFTSGGDQAFF	TGTGCCAGCAGTTTTACCTCAGGGGGCGACCAAGCTTTCTTT
TRBV11-2	.	many	TRBJ2-7	CASSLRKGYEQYF	TGTGCCAGCAGCTTGCGTAAGGGCTACGAGCAGTACTTC
TRBV28	TRBD1	many	TRBJ2-1	CATETGTGPTDEQFF	TGTGCCACCGAGACCGGGACAGGGCCTACCGATGAGCAGTTCTTC
TRBV6-1	TRBD1	once	TRBJ2-7	CASSDSGTGRGEQYF	TGTGCCAGCAGTGACTCCGGGACAGGGCGAGGCGAGCAGTACTTC
TRBV5-6	.	many	TRBJ1-1	CASNYQNTEAFF	TGTGCCAGCAACTACCAGAACACTGAAGCTTTCTTT
TRBV19	.	many	TRBJ2-7	CASSIGRVYEQYF	TGTGCCAGTAGTATCGGCAGAGTCTACGAGCAGTACTTC
TRBV28	.	.	TRBJ1-5	CASSFGGFQPQHF	TGTGCCAGCAGTTTTGGGGGCTTTCAGCCCCAGCATTTT
TRBV18	TRBD2	.	TRBJ2-1	CASSTAGAFRLSSYNEQFF	TGTGCCAGCTCAACAGCGGGGGCCTTCCGCCTAAGCTCCTACAATGAGCAGTTCTTC
TRBV24-1	.	many	TRBJ2-2	CASRGTVGGELFF	TGTGCCTCCCGGGGGACAGTGGGCGGGGAGCTGTTTTTT
TRBV30	.	many	TRBJ1-2	CAWSVGRGDLAGGYTF	TGTGCCTGGAGTGTGGGCAGGGGAGACTTGGCGGGGGGCTACACCTTC
TRBV6-1	TRBD1	many	TRBJ1-6	CASSPGTGNSPLHF	TGTGCCAGCAGCCCCGGGACAGGAAATTCACCCCTCCACTTT
TRBV20-1	TRBD1	many	TRBJ1-2	CSRDGQGNYGYTF	TGCAGCCGAGACGGACAGGGCAACTATGGCTACACCTTC
TRBV11-2	TRBD1	many	TRBJ2-5	CASSLDRTGWAQYF	TGTGCCAGCAGCTTAGATCGGACAGGGTGGGCCCAGTACTTC
TRBV5-1	.	many	TRBJ1-1	CASSLIQGRGGFTEAFF	TGTGCCAGCAGCTTGATTCAGGGGCGCGGAGGGTTCACTGAAGCTTTCTTT
TRBV7-2	TRBD2	once	TRBJ2-1	CASSLEGTSGRFYNEQFF	TGTGCCAGCAGCTTAGAAGGGACTAGCGGGAGGTTCTACAATGAGCAGTTCTTC
TRBV18	.	.	TRBJ2-3	CASSPQGADTQYF	TGTGCCAGCTCACCTCAAGGGGCAGATACGCAGTATTTT
TRBV9	.	many	TRBJ1-5	CASSPDVNSNQPQHF	TGTGCCAGCAGCCCGGACGTAAATAGCAATCAGCCCCAGCATTTT
TRBV30	.	many	TRBJ1-2	CAWSASSRYYGYTF	TGTGCCTGGAGTGCGTCGTCCAGGTACTATGGCTACACCTTC
TRBV24-1	TRBD1	.	TRBJ1-3	CATSDSYPGQGLGNTIYF	TGTGCCACCAGTGATTCCTATCCGGGACAGGGGCTTGGAAACACCATATATTTT
TRBV10-1	.	many	TRBJ1-1	CASSVDRLNTEAFF	TGCGCCAGCAGTGTAGACAGGCTGAACACTGAAGCTTTCTTT
TRBV5-6	.	many	TRBJ2-5	CASSSARGYQETQYF	TGTGCCAGCAGCAGTGCTCGGGGGTACCAAGAGACCCAGTACTTC
TRBV7-9	TRBD1	many	TRBJ1-5	CASSNSTGRYSNQPQHF	TGTGCCAGCAGCAACTCGACAGGGAGATATAGCAATCAGCCCCAGCATTTT
TRBV4-1	.	few	TRBJ1-5	CASSQGAPDQPQHF	TGCGCCAGCAGCCAAGGGGCCCCAGATCAGCCCCAGCATTTT
TRBV27	.	.	TRBJ1-2	CASSLIFSSYTYGGYTF	TGTGCCAGCAGTTTAATCTTTAGCAGCTACACTTACGGTGGCTACACCTTC
TRBV7-3	.	many	TRBJ1-1	CASSSSRETEAFF	TGTGCCAGCAGCTCCTCCCGAGAAACTGAAGCTTTCTTT
TRBV14	TRBD1	many	TRBJ2-5	CASSQGDRIEETQYF	TGTGCCAGCAGCCAGGGGGACAGGATCGAAGAGACCCAGTACTTC
TRBV20-1	.	once	TRBJ2-7	CSARGRSRSYEQYF	TGCAGTGCTAGAGGTCGGAGCCGCTCCTACGAGCAGTACTTC
TRBV4-1	TRBD1	many	TRBJ1-1	CASSPQQTGAEAFF	TGCGCCAGCAGCCCACAACAGACAGGGGCCGAAGCTTTCTTT
TRBV4-1	TRBD1	many	TRBJ2-7	CASSPRQGYEQYF	TGCGCCAGCAGCCCTCGACAGGGGTACGAGCAGTACTTC
TRBV9	.	many	TRBJ1-6	CASSVGWQGNSPLHF	TGTGCCAGCAGCGTAGGGTGGCAGGGCAATTCACCCCTCCACTTT
TRBV28	.	many	TRBJ1-6	CASSPLGGLSYNSPLHF	TGTGCCAGCAGTCCCCTGGGGGGCCTCTCCTATAATTCACCCCTCCACTTT
TRBV7-9	.	many	TRBJ2-1	CASSSPGDYNEQFF	TGTGCCAGCAGCTCTCCTGGAGATTACAATGAGCAGTTCTTC